This T cell receptor beta chain was obtained from a study of blood T cells in healthy people across ages. General observations from the study: A roughly linear age-dependent decrease characterized TCR beta diversity per million T cells.

Caucasian, healthy and from Russia, the donors were aged between about 6 and 90. Every donor contributed ten milliliters of peripheral blood by blood draw. Details on this clonotype: As yet, its antigen is unknown. One junction end disagrees with the germline gene, perhaps due to a read error.

Primers used in a second PCR of about 7 to 12 cycles were a sample-barcoded 5' primer and a J-beta primer mix. TCRdb reprocessed the 5' RACE reads via MiXCR and lists one record per CDR3 protein. The sample has over a million distinct CDR3 sequences; around 55% are singletons. The V gene's germline CDR1 is SGHTA and CDR2 FQGNSA. This CDR3 spans 16 amino acids. The V and J genes are TRBV7-2 and TRBJ2-2; a possible D gene is TRBD1 (5 bases). Sequencing used blood. The receptor was isolated from a man younger than 30 in good health. This CDR3 is CASSLGRVGQTGQLFF. The DNA of the CDR3 is TGTGCCAGCAGCTTAGGCAGGGTAGGGCAGACCGGGCAGCTGTTTTTT. The full variable domain, in which reference TRBV7-2 and TRBJ2-2 provide the parts outside the CDR3, is GAGVSQSPSNKVTEKGKDVELRCDPISGHTALYWYRQSLGQGLEFLIYFQGNSAPDKSGLPSDRFSAERTGGSVSTLTIQRTQQEDSAVYLCASSLGRVGQTGQLFFGEGSRLTVL.